This is a list of T cell receptor beta chains from one sample in a study of T cells in localized non-small cell lung cancer. The table came from immunoSEQ multiplex PCR; TCRdb's copy has only in-frame clones and leaves some out. The data hold approximately 24,000 clones, with 81% observed a single time. This sample comprised peripheral blood, obtained before any cancer treatment. All receptors derive from a man between 35 and 75 years old with stage III squamous cell lung carcinoma. CDR3s include the opening cysteine and the closing phenylalanine or tryptophan. A D gene is named only where the DNA matches it firmly. Clone size appears in some rows only: once, few, many, or a class for an expanded clone.

j_gene: TRBJ2-1
v_gene: TRBV9
d_gene: TRBD1
abundance: once
CDR3nt: TGTGCCAGCAGCGCCGACAGGGCCTATGAGCAGTTCTTC
CDR3aa: CASSADRAYEQFF

j_gene: TRBJ1-5
v_gene: TRBV7-3
d_gene: NA
abundance: NA
CDR3nt: TGTGCCAGCAGCTTAAAGCAGGGGATGAACGGCAATCAGCCCCAGCATTTT
CDR3aa: CASSLKQGMNGNQPQHF

j_gene: TRBJ1-1
v_gene: TRBV6-1
d_gene: NA
abundance: NA
CDR3nt: TGTGCCAGCCAACTCCTCGAAGCTTTCTTT
CDR3aa: CASQLLEAFF

j_gene: TRBJ1-1
v_gene: TRBV5-1
d_gene: NA
abundance: NA
CDR3nt: TGCGCCAGCAGGGAGGTGAACACTGAAGCTTTCTTT
CDR3aa: CASREVNTEAFF

j_gene: TRBJ2-6
v_gene: TRBV19
d_gene: NA
abundance: once
CDR3nt: TGTGCCAGTAGAGTCCCTTCGCGGAAGGTCTCTGGGGCCAACGTCCTGACTTTC
CDR3aa: CASRVPSRKVSGANVLTF

j_gene: TRBJ2-1
v_gene: TRBV6-5
d_gene: NA
abundance: few
CDR3nt: TGTGCCAGCACGCCGGGTGGGGGGGGCAACAATGAGCAGTTCTTC
CDR3aa: CASTPGGGGNNEQFF

j_gene: TRBJ2-4
v_gene: TRBV20-1
d_gene: NA
abundance: few
CDR3nt: TGCAGTGCTATTGGAGCATCCATTCAGTACTTC
CDR3aa: CSAIGASIQYF

j_gene: TRBJ2-1
v_gene: TRBV5-4
d_gene: NA
abundance: NA
CDR3nt: TGTGCCATCGCTGACTGGAGCTCCTACAATGAGCAGTTCTTC
CDR3aa: CAIADWSSYNEQFF

j_gene: TRBJ2-2
v_gene: TRBV19
d_gene: NA
abundance: NA
CDR3nt: TGTGCCAGTAGCTACACCGGGGAGCTGTTTTTT
CDR3aa: CASSYTGELFF

j_gene: TRBJ2-1
v_gene: TRBV7-3
d_gene: NA
abundance: NA
CDR3nt: TGTGCCAGCAGCTTAACCCCCGGGGCCTACAATGAGCAGTTCTTC
CDR3aa: CASSLTPGAYNEQFF

j_gene: TRBJ1-1
v_gene: TRBV11-2
d_gene: NA
abundance: NA
CDR3nt: TGTGCCAGCAGCCCCACCGGGGCCATGAACACTGAAGCTTTCTTT
CDR3aa: CASSPTGAMNTEAFF

j_gene: TRBJ2-2
v_gene: TRBV28
d_gene: NA
abundance: NA
CDR3nt: TGTGCCAGCAGTTTAGGAGGGAAGAACACCGGGGAGCTGTTTTTT
CDR3aa: CASSLGGKNTGELFF

j_gene: TRBJ1-2
v_gene: TRBV7-9
d_gene: TRBD1
abundance: NA
CDR3nt: TGTGCCAGCAGCGAAACTCAGGGGGCTAGCTACACCTTC
CDR3aa: CASSETQGASYTF

j_gene: TRBJ2-5
v_gene: TRBV21-1
d_gene: NA
abundance: NA
CDR3nt: TGTGCCAGCAGCAAAGAGGACAGAGCCTTGTCAAGGACCCAGTACTTC
CDR3aa: CASSKEDRALSRTQYF

j_gene: TRBJ1-1
v_gene: TRBV4-1
d_gene: NA
abundance: NA
CDR3nt: TGCGCCAGCAGCCAGGGACGGTTGAACACTGAAGCTTTCTTT
CDR3aa: CASSQGRLNTEAFF

j_gene: TRBJ1-5
v_gene: TRBV6-6
d_gene: NA
abundance: NA
CDR3nt: TGTGCCAGCAGCCCAAATAGCAATCAGCCCCAGCATTTT
CDR3aa: CASSPNSNQPQHF

j_gene: TRBJ2-3
v_gene: TRBV11-2
d_gene: TRBD2
abundance: NA
CDR3nt: TGTGCCAGCAGCCCATTAGCGGGAGGCAGGGATACGCAGTATTTT
CDR3aa: CASSPLAGGRDTQYF

j_gene: TRBJ2-1
v_gene: TRBV19
d_gene: NA
abundance: NA
CDR3nt: TGTTCCTCGGGGACCCACAATGAGCAGTTCTTC
CDR3aa: CSSGTHNEQFF

j_gene: TRBJ2-3
v_gene: TRBV6-5
d_gene: NA
abundance: NA
CDR3nt: TGTGCCAGCAGCACACCTGGCACAGATACGCAGTATTTT
CDR3aa: CASSTPGTDTQYF

j_gene: TRBJ1-1
v_gene: TRBV5-6
d_gene: NA
abundance: NA
CDR3nt: TGTGCCAGCAGCCGCCGGGGCGGTAACACTGAAGCTTTCTTT
CDR3aa: CASSRRGGNTEAFF

j_gene: TRBJ2-5
v_gene: TRBV7-2
d_gene: NA
abundance: NA
CDR3nt: TGTGCCAGCAGCCCCGGACCCGTCCTAGGGGAGACCCAGTACTTC
CDR3aa: CASSPGPVLGETQYF

j_gene: TRBJ1-6
v_gene: TRBV6-4
d_gene: TRBD1
abundance: NA
CDR3nt: TGTGCCAGCAGTGACTCCGGGACAGATAATTCACCCCTCCACTTT
CDR3aa: CASSDSGTDNSPLHF

j_gene: TRBJ1-2
v_gene: TRBV5-5
d_gene: NA
abundance: NA
CDR3nt: TGTGCCAGCAGCTTGGTACACGGAGGCTATGGCTACACCTTC
CDR3aa: CASSLVHGGYGYTF

j_gene: TRBJ1-1
v_gene: TRBV5-1
d_gene: NA
abundance: NA
CDR3nt: TGCGCCAGCAGCTTATACAGGGTTAACACTGAAGCTTTCTTT
CDR3aa: CASSLYRVNTEAFF

j_gene: TRBJ1-1
v_gene: TRBV7-6
d_gene: NA
abundance: NA
CDR3nt: TGTGCCAGCAGCTTAGCGGGGAACACTGAAGCTTTCTTT
CDR3aa: CASSLAGNTEAFF

j_gene: TRBJ2-2
v_gene: TRBV18
d_gene: NA
abundance: NA
CDR3nt: TGTGCCAGCTCCCCGTCCCGGAGCGGGGAGCTGTTTTTT
CDR3aa: CASSPSRSGELFF

j_gene: TRBJ1-4
v_gene: TRBV6-5
d_gene: TRBD1
abundance: once
CDR3nt: TGTGCCAGCAGACCATACAGGGGAACTAATGAAAAACTGTTTTTT
CDR3aa: CASRPYRGTNEKLFF

j_gene: TRBJ1-6
v_gene: TRBV10-1
d_gene: TRBD1
abundance: few
CDR3nt: TGCGCCTGTGGACAGGCAAATTCACCCCTCCACTTT
CDR3aa: CACGQANSPLHF

j_gene: TRBJ2-4
v_gene: TRBV1
d_gene: NA
abundance: NA
CDR3nt: TGCACCAGCAGCCAAGAGAGTGGGGTCGGACTAGCGGGAGGTTGGGCCAAAAACATTCAGTACTTC
CDR3aa: CTSSQESGVGLAGGWAKNIQYF

j_gene: TRBJ2-7
v_gene: TRBV19
d_gene: NA
abundance: NA
CDR3nt: TGTGCCAGTAGTATGGGTCTTAGATCCGACTACGAGCAGTACTTC
CDR3aa: CASSMGLRSDYEQYF

j_gene: TRBJ1-5
v_gene: TRBV28
d_gene: TRBD1
abundance: NA
CDR3nt: TGTGCCAGCAAGACGACAGGGGCGACTCAGCCCCAGCATTTT
CDR3aa: CASKTTGATQPQHF

j_gene: TRBJ1-2
v_gene: TRBV13
d_gene: NA
abundance: NA
CDR3nt: TGTGCCAGCAGCCTTAGCAGCCAGGTCCCATCGTATGGCTACACCTTC
CDR3aa: CASSLSSQVPSYGYTF

j_gene: TRBJ2-5
v_gene: TRBV19
d_gene: NA
abundance: NA
CDR3nt: TGTGCCAGTAGTAACTCGGGGCAAGAGACCCAGTACTTC
CDR3aa: CASSNSGQETQYF